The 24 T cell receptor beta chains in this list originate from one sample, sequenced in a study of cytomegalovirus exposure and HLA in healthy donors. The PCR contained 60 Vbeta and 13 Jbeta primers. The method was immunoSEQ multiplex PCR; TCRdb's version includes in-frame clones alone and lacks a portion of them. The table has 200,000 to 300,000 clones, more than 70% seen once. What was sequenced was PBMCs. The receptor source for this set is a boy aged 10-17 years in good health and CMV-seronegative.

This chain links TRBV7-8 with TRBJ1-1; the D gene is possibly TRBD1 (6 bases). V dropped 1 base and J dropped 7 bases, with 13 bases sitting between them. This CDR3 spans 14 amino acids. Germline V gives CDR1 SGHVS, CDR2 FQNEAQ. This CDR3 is CASSLVGGVGEAFF. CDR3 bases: TGTGCCAGCAGCTTAGTAGGGGGGGTAGGTGAAGCTTTCTTT. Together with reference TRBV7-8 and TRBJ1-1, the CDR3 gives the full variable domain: GAGVSQSPRYKVAKRGQDVALRCDPISGHVSLFWYQQALGQGPEFLTYFQNEAQLDKSGLPSDRFFAERPEGSVSTLKIQRTQQEDSAVYLCASSLVGGVGEAFFGQGTRLTVV.

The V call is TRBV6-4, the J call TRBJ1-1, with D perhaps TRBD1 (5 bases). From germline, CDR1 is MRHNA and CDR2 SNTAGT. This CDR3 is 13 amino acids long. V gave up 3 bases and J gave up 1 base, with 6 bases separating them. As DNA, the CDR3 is TGTGCCAGCAGTGAGGGGCGGAACACTGAAGCTTTCTTT. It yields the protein CASSEGRNTEAFF.

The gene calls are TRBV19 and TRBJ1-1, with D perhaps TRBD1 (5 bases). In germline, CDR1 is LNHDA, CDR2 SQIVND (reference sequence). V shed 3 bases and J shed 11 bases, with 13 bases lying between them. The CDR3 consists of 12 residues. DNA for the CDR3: TGTGCCAGTAGTATTTTCGGTGCAGGGGCTTTCTTT. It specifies CASSIFGAGAFF.

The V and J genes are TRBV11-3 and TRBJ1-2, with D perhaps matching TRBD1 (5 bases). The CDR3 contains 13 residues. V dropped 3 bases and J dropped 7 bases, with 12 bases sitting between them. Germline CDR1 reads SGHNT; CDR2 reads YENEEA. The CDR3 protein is CASSLNRRGGYTF. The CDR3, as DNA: TGTGCCAGCAGCTTGAACAGGAGGGGTGGCTACACCTTC.

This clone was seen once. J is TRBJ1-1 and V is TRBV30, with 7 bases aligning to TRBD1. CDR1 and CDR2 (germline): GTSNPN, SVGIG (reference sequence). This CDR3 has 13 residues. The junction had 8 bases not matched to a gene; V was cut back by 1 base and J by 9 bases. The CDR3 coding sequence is TGTGCCTGGAGTGGGGGGCGGGGACAGAAAGCTTTCTTT. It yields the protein CAWSGGRGQKAFF.

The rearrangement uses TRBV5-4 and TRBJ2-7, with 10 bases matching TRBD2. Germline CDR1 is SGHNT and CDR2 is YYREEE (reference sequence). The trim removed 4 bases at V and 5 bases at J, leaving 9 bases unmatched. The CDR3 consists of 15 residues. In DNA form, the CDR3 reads TGTGCCAGCAGCCTAGACCTAGCGGGAGCCCACGAGCAGTACTTC. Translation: CASSLDLAGAHEQYF.

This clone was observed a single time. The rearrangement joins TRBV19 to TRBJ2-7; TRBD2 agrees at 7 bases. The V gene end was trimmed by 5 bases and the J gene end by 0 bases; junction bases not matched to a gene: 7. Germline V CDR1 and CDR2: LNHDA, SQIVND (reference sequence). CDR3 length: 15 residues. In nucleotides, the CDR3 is TGTGCCAGTAGTCTTGGGGGGGTCAGCTCCTACGAGCAGTACTTC. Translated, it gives CASSLGGVSSYEQYF.

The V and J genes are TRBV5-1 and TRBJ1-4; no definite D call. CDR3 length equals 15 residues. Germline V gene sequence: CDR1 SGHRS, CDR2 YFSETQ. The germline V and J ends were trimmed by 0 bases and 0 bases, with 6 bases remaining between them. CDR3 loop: CASSLVPTTNEKLFF. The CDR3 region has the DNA TGCGCCAGCAGCTTGGTCCCAACAACTAATGAAAAACTGTTTTTT.

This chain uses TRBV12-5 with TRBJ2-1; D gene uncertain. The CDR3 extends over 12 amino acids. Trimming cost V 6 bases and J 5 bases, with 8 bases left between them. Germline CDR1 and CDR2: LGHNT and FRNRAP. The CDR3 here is CASGFEDNEQFF. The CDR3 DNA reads TGTGCTAGTGGCTTCGAGGACAATGAGCAGTTCTTC.

The CDR3 DNA reads TGTGCCAGTAAAATCGAGATGAACACCGGGGAGCTGTTTTTT. It translates to CASKIEMNTGELFF. This chain uses TRBV2 with TRBJ2-2; no reliable D call. From germline, CDR1 is SNHLY and CDR2 FYNNEI. Trimming removed 9 bases at V and 1 base at J, with 12 bases between. This CDR3 contains 14 residues.

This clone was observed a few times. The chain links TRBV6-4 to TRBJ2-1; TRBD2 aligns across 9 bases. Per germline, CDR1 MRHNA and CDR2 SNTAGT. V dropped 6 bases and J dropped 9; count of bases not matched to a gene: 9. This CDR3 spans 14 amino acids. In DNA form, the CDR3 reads TGTGCCAGCAGCCGACTAGCGGAGGGGCCTGAGCAGTTCTTC. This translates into CASSRLAEGPEQFF.

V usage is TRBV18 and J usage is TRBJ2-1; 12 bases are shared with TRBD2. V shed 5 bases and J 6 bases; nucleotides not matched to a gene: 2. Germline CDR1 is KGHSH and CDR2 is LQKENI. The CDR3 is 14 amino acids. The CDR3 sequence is CASSWTSGTNEQFF. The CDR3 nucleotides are TGTGCCAGCTCATGGACTAGCGGGACCAATGAGCAGTTCTTC.

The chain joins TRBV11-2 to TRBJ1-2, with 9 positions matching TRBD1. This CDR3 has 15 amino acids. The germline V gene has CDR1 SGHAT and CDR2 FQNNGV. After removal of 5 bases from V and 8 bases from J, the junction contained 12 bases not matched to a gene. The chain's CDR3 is CASSPEGQGFDGYTF. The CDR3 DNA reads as TGTGCCAGCAGCCCCGAGGGACAGGGATTTGACGGCTACACCTTC.

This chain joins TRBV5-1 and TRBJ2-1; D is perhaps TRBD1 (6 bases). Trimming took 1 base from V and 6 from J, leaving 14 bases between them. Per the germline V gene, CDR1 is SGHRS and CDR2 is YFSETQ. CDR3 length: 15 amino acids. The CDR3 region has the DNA TGCGCCAGCAGCTTGATAACAGGGAAGGGCAATGAGCAGTTCTTC. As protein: CASSLITGKGNEQFF.

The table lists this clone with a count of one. This CDR3 reads CASSLQGRQETQYF. DNA for the CDR3: TGTGCCAGTTCCCTTCAGGGCCGTCAAGAGACCCAGTACTTC. The V and J genes are TRBV9 and TRBJ2-5; tentatively, D is TRBD1 (5 bases). CDR1 is SGDLS and CDR2 is YYNGEE in the germline V gene. The CDR3 is 14 amino acids. The V gene lost 8 bases and the J gene lost 2 bases, with 16 bases spanning the gap.

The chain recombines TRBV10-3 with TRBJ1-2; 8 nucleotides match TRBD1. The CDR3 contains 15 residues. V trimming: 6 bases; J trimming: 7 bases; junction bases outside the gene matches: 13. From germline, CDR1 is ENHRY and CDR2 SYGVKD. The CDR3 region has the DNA TGTGCCATCAGGCCGACAGGGGTCGATACTGTTGGCTACACCTTC. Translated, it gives CAIRPTGVDTVGYTF.

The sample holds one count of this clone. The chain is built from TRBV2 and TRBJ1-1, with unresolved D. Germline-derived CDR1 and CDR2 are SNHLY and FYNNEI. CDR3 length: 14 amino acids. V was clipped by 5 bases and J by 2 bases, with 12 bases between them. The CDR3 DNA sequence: TGTGCCAGCAGTACCGGGAGGGTCAACACTGAAGCTTTCTTT. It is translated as CASSTGRVNTEAFF.

The DNA for the CDR3 is TGTGCCAGCAGCCCCCGAAGAGGGAGCGCTGAAGCTTTCTTT. Translation gives CASSPRRGSAEAFF. The chain combines TRBV6-6 with TRBJ1-1; D gene unclear. V lost 6 bases and J lost 6, with 17 bases in between. Per germline, CDR1 MNHNY and CDR2 SVGAGI (reference sequence). The CDR3 is 14 residues long.

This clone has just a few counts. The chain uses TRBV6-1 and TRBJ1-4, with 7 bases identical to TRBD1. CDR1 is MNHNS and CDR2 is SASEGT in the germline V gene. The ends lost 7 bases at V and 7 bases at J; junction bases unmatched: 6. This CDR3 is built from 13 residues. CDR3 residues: CASNQGVGEKLFF. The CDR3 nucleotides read TGTGCCAGCAATCAGGGGGTTGGTGAAAAACTGTTTTTT.

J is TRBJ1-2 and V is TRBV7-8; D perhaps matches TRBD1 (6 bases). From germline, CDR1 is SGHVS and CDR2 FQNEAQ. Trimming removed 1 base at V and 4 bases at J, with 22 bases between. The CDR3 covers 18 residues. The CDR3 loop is CASSLGDLGQLPFYGYTF. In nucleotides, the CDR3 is TGTGCCAGCAGCTTAGGGGACCTAGGACAGCTGCCTTTCTATGGCTACACCTTC. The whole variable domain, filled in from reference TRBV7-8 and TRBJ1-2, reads GAGVSQSPRYKVAKRGQDVALRCDPISGHVSLFWYQQALGQGPEFLTYFQNEAQLDKSGLPSDRFFAERPEGSVSTLKIQRTQQEDSAVYLCASSLGDLGQLPFYGYTFGSGTRLTVV.

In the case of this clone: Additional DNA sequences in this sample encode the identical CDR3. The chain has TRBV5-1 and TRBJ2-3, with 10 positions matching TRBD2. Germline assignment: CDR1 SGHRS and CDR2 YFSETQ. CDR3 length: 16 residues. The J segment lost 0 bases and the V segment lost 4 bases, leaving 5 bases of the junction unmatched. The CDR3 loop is CASSSRTSGSTDTQYF. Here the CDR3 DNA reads TGCGCCAGCAGCAGCAGGACTAGCGGTAGCACAGATACGCAGTATTTT.

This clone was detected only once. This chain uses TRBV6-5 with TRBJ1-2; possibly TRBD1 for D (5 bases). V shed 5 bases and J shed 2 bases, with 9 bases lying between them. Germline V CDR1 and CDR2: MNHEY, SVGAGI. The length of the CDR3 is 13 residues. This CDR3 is CASSQGLNYGYTF. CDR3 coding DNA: TGTGCCAGCAGTCAGGGCCTCAACTATGGCTACACCTTC.

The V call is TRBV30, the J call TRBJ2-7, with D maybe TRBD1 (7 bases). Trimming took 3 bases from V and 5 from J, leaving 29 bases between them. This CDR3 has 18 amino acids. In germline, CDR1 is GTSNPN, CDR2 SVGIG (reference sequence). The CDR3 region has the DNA TGTGCCTGGAGGCTAAGACCGGGACTCAGGGGGTGGTGGCACGAGCAGTACTTC. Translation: CAWRLRPGLRGWWHEQYF. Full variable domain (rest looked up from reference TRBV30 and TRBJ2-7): SQTIHQWPATLVQPVGSPLSLECTVEGTSNPNLYWYRQAAGRGLQLLFYSVGIGQISSEVPQNLSASRPQDRQFILSSKKLLLSDSGFYLCAWRLRPGLRGWWHEQYFGPGTRLTVT.

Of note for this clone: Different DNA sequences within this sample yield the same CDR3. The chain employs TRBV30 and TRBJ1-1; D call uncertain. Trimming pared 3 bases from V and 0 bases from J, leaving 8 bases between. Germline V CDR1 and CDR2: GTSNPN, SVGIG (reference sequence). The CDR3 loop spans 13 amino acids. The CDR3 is CAWRGSMNTEAFF. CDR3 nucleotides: TGTGCCTGGAGGGGCAGCATGAACACTGAAGCTTTCTTT.